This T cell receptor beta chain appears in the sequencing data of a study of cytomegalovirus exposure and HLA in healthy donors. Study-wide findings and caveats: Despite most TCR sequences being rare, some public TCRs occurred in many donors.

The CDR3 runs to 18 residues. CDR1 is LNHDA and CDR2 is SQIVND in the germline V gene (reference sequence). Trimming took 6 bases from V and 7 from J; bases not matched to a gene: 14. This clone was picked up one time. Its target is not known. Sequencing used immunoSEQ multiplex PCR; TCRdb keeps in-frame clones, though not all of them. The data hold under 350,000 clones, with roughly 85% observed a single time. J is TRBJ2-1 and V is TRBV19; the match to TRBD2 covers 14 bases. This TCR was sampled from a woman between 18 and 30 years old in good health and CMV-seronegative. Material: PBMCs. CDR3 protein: CASRGGTSGRVSGNEQFF. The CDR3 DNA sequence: TGTGCCAGTAGAGGGGGGACTAGCGGGAGAGTTTCTGGAAATGAGCAGTTCTTC.